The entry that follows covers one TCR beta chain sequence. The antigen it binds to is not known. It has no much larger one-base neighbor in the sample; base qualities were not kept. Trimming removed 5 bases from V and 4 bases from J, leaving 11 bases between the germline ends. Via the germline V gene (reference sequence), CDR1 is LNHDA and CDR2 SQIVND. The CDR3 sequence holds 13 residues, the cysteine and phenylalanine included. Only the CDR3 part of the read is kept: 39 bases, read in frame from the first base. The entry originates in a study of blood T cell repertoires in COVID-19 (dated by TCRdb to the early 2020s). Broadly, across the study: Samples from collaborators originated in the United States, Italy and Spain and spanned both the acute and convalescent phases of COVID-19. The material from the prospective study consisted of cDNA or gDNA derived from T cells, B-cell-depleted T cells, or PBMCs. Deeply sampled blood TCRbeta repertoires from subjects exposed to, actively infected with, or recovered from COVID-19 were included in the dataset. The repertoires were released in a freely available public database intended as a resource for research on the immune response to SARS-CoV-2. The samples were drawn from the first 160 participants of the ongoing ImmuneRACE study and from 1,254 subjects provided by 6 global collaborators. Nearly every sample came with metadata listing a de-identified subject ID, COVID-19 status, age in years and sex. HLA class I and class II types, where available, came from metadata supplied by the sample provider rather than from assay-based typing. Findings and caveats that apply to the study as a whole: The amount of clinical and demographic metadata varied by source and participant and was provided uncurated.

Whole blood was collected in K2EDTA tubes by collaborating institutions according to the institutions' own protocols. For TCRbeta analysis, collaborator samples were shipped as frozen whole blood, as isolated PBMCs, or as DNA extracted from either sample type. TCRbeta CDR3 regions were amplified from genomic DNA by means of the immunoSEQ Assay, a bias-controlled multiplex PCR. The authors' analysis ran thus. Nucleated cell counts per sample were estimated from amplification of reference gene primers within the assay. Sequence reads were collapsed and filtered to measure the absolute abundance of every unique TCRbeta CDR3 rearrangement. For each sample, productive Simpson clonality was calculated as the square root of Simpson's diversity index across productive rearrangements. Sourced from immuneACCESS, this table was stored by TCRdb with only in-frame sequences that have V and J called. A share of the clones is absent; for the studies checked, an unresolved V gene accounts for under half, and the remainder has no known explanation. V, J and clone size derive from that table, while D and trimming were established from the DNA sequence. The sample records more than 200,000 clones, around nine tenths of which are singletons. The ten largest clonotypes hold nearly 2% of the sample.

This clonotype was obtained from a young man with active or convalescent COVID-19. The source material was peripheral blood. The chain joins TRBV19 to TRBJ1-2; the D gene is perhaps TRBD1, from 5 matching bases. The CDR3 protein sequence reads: CASSETASYGYTF. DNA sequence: TGTGCCAGTAGTGAGACAGCAAGCTATGGCTACACCTTC.